The clone carrying this TCR beta chain occurred a few times. Its target is unknown. At one end the junction does not follow the germline gene, possibly because of a read error. This entry comes from a study of identical twins. Findings and caveats of the study: Rather than following the same donors, the conclusions depended on cross-sectional statistical analysis. With abundant cord blood beta clonotypes, insertions were fewer; memory repertoires showed no such pattern.

The CDR3 sequence is 17 residues long. Germline assignment: CDR1 SEHNR and CDR2 FQNEAQ (reference sequence). TCRdb re-derived calls from the 5' RACE reads in MiXCR, one entry per CDR3 protein. Of roughly 720,000 distinct CDR3 sequences listed, roughly 20% are singletons. This sample also appeared in a second study, on T cells expressing NK-cell markers. In that study: There remained a lack of clarity about HCMV specificity of expanded NKG2C+ T cell clones.

J is TRBJ1-1 and V is TRBV7-9; 10 nucleotides line up with TRBD1. This receptor was obtained from a woman aged 18-29 years in good health. The specimen was PBMCs. CDR3 sequence reads: CASSFGGTGALKTEAFF. DNA of the CDR3: TGTGCCAGCAGCTTCGGCGGGACAGGGGCTTTGAAGACTGAAGCTTTCTTT.